This TCR beta chain appears in the sequencing data of a study of blood T cell repertoires in COVID-19. Overall study: Researchers got acute and convalescent COVID-19 samples from the United States, Italy and Spain. Sample material is recorded as cDNA or gDNA derived from T cells, B-cell-depleted T cells, or PBMCs.

Deletions cut 3 bases from V and 7 bases from J, with 19 bases between. Germline CDR1 and CDR2: ENHRY and SYGVKD. The CDR3 is 16 amino acids. In the original workflow: Researchers report that nucleated cell counts were estimated from reference gene primer amplification. Assay: immunoSEQ multiplex PCR; the TCRdb copy retains only in-frame clones and omits some. The D gene and trimming were derived from the DNA, and the V and J assignments and clone size from that table. Of fewer than 300,000 clones detected, approximately 87% appear once; the ten largest clones hold 2% to 3%. This TCR was recovered from a woman aged 45-60 years with acute or convalescent COVID-19. The chain carries TRBV10-3 and TRBJ1-5; perhaps TRBD1 as D (5 bases). Sequences were obtained from peripheral blood. DNA for the CDR3: TGTGCCATCAGTGATCATCGCCAGGGCTTAGGGCAGCCCCAGCATTTT. Residues: CAISDHRQGLGQPQHF.